A selection of T cell receptor beta chains follows, all from one sample in a study of T-cell reconstitution after alpha-beta-depleted transplantation in children. MiXCR, run by TCRdb on the PCR reads, gives a single entry per CDR3 protein. The table includes some 280,000 distinct CDR3 sequences, more than 8% detected once. Specimen: PBMCs from the stem cell graft donor, collected from the stem cell graft. The receptors were gathered from a human donor who donated a stem cell graft to a child with SCID. CDR3s include the opening cysteine and the closing phenylalanine or tryptophan. A D gene is named only where the DNA matches it firmly. Clone size is stated in some rows and not others, as once, few, many or a class when expanded.

d_gene: .
abundance: .
j_gene: TRBJ1-1
v_gene: TRBV19
len: 11
CDR3aa: CASSDGRMAFF
CDR3nt: TGTGCCAGTAGTGACGGTCGTATGGCTTTCTTT

d_gene: .
abundance: many
j_gene: TRBJ2-3
v_gene: TRBV10-3
len: 15
CDR3aa: CAISEAGARGDTQYF
CDR3nt: TGTGCCATCAGTGAGGCTGGGGCGCGAGGAGATACGCAGTATTTT

d_gene: .
abundance: .
j_gene: TRBJ2-5
v_gene: TRBV25-1
len: 13
CDR3aa: CASSGTGAAPQYF
CDR3nt: TGTGCCAGCAGTGGCACCGGGGCCGCTCCCCAGTACTTC

d_gene: .
abundance: .
j_gene: TRBJ1-1
v_gene: TRBV5-1
len: 14
CDR3aa: CASSFRDPSGRAFF
CDR3nt: TGCGCCAGCAGCTTCCGGGACCCTTCAGGGAGAGCTTTCTTT

d_gene: .
abundance: few
j_gene: TRBJ2-2
v_gene: TRBV9
len: 18
CDR3aa: CASSVRFWGERDTGELFF
CDR3nt: TGTGCCAGCAGCGTACGTTTTTGGGGGGAACGAGACACCGGGGAGCTGTTTTTT

d_gene: TRBD2
abundance: .
j_gene: TRBJ2-7
v_gene: TRBV5-1
len: 15
CDR3aa: CASSANSGSSYEQYF
CDR3nt: TGCGCCAGCAGCGCCAATAGCGGGAGCTCCTACGAGCAGTACTTC

d_gene: .
abundance: .
j_gene: TRBJ2-2
v_gene: TRBV5-1
len: 14
CDR3aa: CASSPGSNTGELFF
CDR3nt: TGCGCCAGCAGCCCCGGGTCGAACACCGGGGAGCTGTTTTTT

d_gene: TRBD1
abundance: many
j_gene: TRBJ1-1
v_gene: TRBV29-1
len: 14
CDR3aa: CSVGTGPSNTEAFF
CDR3nt: TGCAGCGTCGGGACAGGCCCCTCGAACACTGAAGCTTTCTTT

d_gene: TRBD2
abundance: .
j_gene: TRBJ2-7
v_gene: TRBV5-8
len: 18
CDR3aa: CASSPPGTTRMSSYEQYF
CDR3nt: TGTGCCAGCAGCCCGCCCGGGACTACACGGATGAGCTCCTACGAGCAGTACTTC

d_gene: .
abundance: few
j_gene: TRBJ1-1
v_gene: TRBV19
len: 16
CDR3aa: CASSTGGGAGNTEAFF
CDR3nt: TGTGCCAGTAGTACCGGCGGTGGGGCGGGGAACACTGAAGCTTTCTTT

d_gene: .
abundance: .
j_gene: TRBJ1-2
v_gene: TRBV9
len: 15
CDR3aa: CASSERGWANYGYTF
CDR3nt: TGTGCCAGCAGCGAGAGGGGGTGGGCTAACTATGGCTACACCTTC

d_gene: .
abundance: .
j_gene: TRBJ1-3
v_gene: TRBV5-1
len: 16
CDR3aa: CASSRWTADSGNTIYF
CDR3nt: TGCGCCAGCAGTAGGTGGACAGCCGACTCTGGAAACACCATATATTTT

d_gene: .
abundance: .
j_gene: TRBJ2-3
v_gene: TRBV15
len: 17
CDR3aa: CATSRDRVGGASDTQYF
CDR3nt: TGTGCCACCAGCAGAGATCGGGTCGGGGGAGCATCAGATACGCAGTATTTT

d_gene: .
abundance: few
j_gene: TRBJ2-3
v_gene: TRBV5-1
len: 14
CDR3aa: CASSSNQWTDTQYF
CDR3nt: TGCGCCAGCAGCTCCAACCAATGGACAGATACGCAGTATTTT

d_gene: .
abundance: few
j_gene: TRBJ1-2
v_gene: TRBV27
len: 15
CDR3aa: CASSHGAASYYGYTF
CDR3nt: TGTGCCAGCTCCCACGGGGCAGCGTCCTACTATGGCTACACCTTC

d_gene: TRBD2
abundance: .
j_gene: TRBJ2-3
v_gene: TRBV24-1
len: 14
CDR3aa: CATSEGGRGDTQYF
CDR3nt: TGTGCCACCAGTGAGGGAGGGAGGGGAGATACGCAGTATTTT

d_gene: .
abundance: few
j_gene: TRBJ1-6
v_gene: TRBV3-1
len: 14
CDR3aa: CASSQYNPGAPLHF
CDR3nt: TGTGCCAGCAGCCAATATAACCCGGGAGCGCCCCTCCACTTT

d_gene: .
abundance: many
j_gene: TRBJ2-7
v_gene: TRBV27
len: 14
CDR3aa: CASSLRESSYEQYF
CDR3nt: TGTGCCAGCAGTTTACGGGAGAGCTCCTACGAGCAGTACTTC

d_gene: TRBD2
abundance: few
j_gene: TRBJ2-2
v_gene: TRBV19
len: 15
CDR3aa: CASRLAGVYTGELFF
CDR3nt: TGTGCCAGTAGACTAGCGGGGGTCTACACCGGGGAGCTGTTTTTT

d_gene: .
abundance: .
j_gene: TRBJ1-1
v_gene: TRBV12-3/TRBV12-4
len: 14
CDR3aa: CASSPGGGYTEAFF
CDR3nt: TGTGCCAGCAGCCCCGGGGGGGGTTACACTGAAGCTTTCTTT

d_gene: TRBD2
abundance: .
j_gene: TRBJ2-7
v_gene: TRBV6-1
len: 14
CDR3aa: CASSETSGDYEQYF
CDR3nt: TGTGCCAGCAGTGAAACTAGCGGGGACTACGAGCAGTACTTC

d_gene: .
abundance: .
j_gene: TRBJ2-2
v_gene: TRBV5-1
len: 20
CDR3aa: CASSLPSPTPGRLNTGELFF
CDR3nt: TGCGCCAGCAGCTTGCCATCCCCTACCCCTGGCAGGTTGAACACCGGGGAGCTGTTTTTT

d_gene: TRBD2
abundance: .
j_gene: TRBJ2-1
v_gene: TRBV3-1
len: 15
CDR3aa: CASSQAGGGANEQFF
CDR3nt: TGTGCCAGCAGCCAAGCCGGCGGGGGGGCAAATGAGCAGTTCTTC

d_gene: .
abundance: .
j_gene: TRBJ2-3
v_gene: TRBV15
len: 15
CDR3aa: CATSRVERLVDTQYF
CDR3nt: TGTGCCACCAGCAGAGTGGAGCGGTTAGTAGATACGCAGTATTTT

d_gene: TRBD1
abundance: few
j_gene: TRBJ2-3
v_gene: TRBV5-1
len: 16
CDR3aa: CASSLDGQGKSDTQYF
CDR3nt: TGCGCCAGCAGCTTGGATGGACAGGGGAAATCAGATACGCAGTATTTT

d_gene: .
abundance: few
j_gene: TRBJ2-7
v_gene: TRBV28
len: 15
CDR3aa: CASSLIQVSSYEQYF
CDR3nt: TGTGCCAGCAGTTTGATCCAGGTCAGCTCCTACGAGCAGTACTTC

d_gene: .
abundance: few
j_gene: TRBJ1-1
v_gene: TRBV20-1
len: 13
CDR3aa: CSARESGNTEAFF
CDR3nt: TGCAGTGCTAGAGAGTCAGGGAACACTGAAGCTTTCTTT

d_gene: .
abundance: few
j_gene: TRBJ2-7
v_gene: TRBV18
len: 15
CDR3aa: CASSPGGTSSYEQYF
CDR3nt: TGTGCCAGCTCACCAGGCGGGACGAGCTCCTACGAGCAGTACTTC

d_gene: TRBD2
abundance: .
j_gene: TRBJ2-3
v_gene: TRBV5-1
len: 16
CDR3aa: CASSVPGLAGTDTQYF
CDR3nt: TGCGCCAGCAGCGTTCCGGGACTAGCGGGCACAGATACGCAGTATTTT

d_gene: .
abundance: .
j_gene: TRBJ2-7
v_gene: TRBV5-1
len: 13
CDR3aa: CASRVDGGYEQYF
CDR3nt: TGCGCCAGCAGGGTCGACGGCGGCTACGAGCAGTACTTC

d_gene: .
abundance: many
j_gene: TRBJ2-5
v_gene: TRBV12-3/TRBV12-4
len: 13
CDR3aa: CASSSGVQETQYF
CDR3nt: TGTGCCAGCAGTTCCGGAGTTCAAGAGACCCAGTACTTC

d_gene: .
abundance: .
j_gene: TRBJ1-1
v_gene: TRBV27
len: 12
CDR3aa: CASSSSRTEAFF
CDR3nt: TGTGCCAGCAGTTCATCGAGGACTGAAGCTTTCTTT

d_gene: .
abundance: .
j_gene: TRBJ2-1
v_gene: TRBV20-1
len: 15
CDR3aa: CSAFPLYGEDNEQFF
CDR3nt: TGCAGTGCTTTCCCGCTTTACGGGGAGGACAATGAGCAGTTCTTC

d_gene: .
abundance: few
j_gene: TRBJ2-6
v_gene: TRBV7-2
len: 17
CDR3aa: CASSLLGGFSGANVLTF
CDR3nt: TGTGCCAGCAGCTTATTGGGGGGATTCTCTGGGGCCAACGTCCTGACTTTC

d_gene: TRBD2
abundance: few
j_gene: TRBJ2-2
v_gene: TRBV9
len: 18
CDR3aa: CASSPRLAGDPNTGELFF
CDR3nt: TGTGCCAGCAGCCCCCGACTAGCGGGGGACCCTAACACCGGGGAGCTGTTTTTT

d_gene: TRBD1
abundance: .
j_gene: TRBJ2-1
v_gene: TRBV12-3/TRBV12-4
len: 15
CDR3aa: CASSRGQGIYNEQFF
CDR3nt: TGTGCCAGCAGCCGGGGACAGGGTATATACAATGAGCAGTTCTTC

d_gene: TRBD2
abundance: .
j_gene: TRBJ2-3
v_gene: TRBV6-1
len: 16
CDR3aa: CASSLGLARAADTQYF
CDR3nt: TGTGCCAGCAGCCTAGGACTAGCGCGCGCCGCAGATACGCAGTATTTT

d_gene: TRBD1
abundance: few
j_gene: TRBJ1-2
v_gene: TRBV7-9
len: 15
CDR3aa: CASSSGQGEDYGYTF
CDR3nt: TGTGCCAGCAGCTCCGGACAGGGGGAAGACTATGGCTACACCTTC

d_gene: .
abundance: .
j_gene: TRBJ1-1
v_gene: TRBV20-1
len: 13
CDR3aa: CSAGPIAGTEAFF
CDR3nt: TGCAGTGCCGGCCCCATTGCAGGCACTGAAGCTTTCTTT

d_gene: TRBD1
abundance: few
j_gene: TRBJ2-7
v_gene: TRBV27
len: 11
CDR3aa: CASRTGGEQYF
CDR3nt: TGTGCCAGCAGGACAGGGGGCGAGCAGTACTTC

d_gene: TRBD2
abundance: few
j_gene: TRBJ2-1
v_gene: TRBV12-3/TRBV12-4
len: 16
CDR3aa: CASSLQLGGGRGEQFF
CDR3nt: TGTGCCAGCAGTCTGCAACTTGGCGGGGGAAGGGGTGAGCAGTTCTTC

d_gene: .
abundance: few
j_gene: TRBJ2-7
v_gene: TRBV7-8
len: 14
CDR3aa: CASSPPRGDYEQYF
CDR3nt: TGTGCCAGCAGCCCACCTAGGGGCGACTACGAGCAGTACTTC

d_gene: .
abundance: .
j_gene: TRBJ2-7
v_gene: TRBV5-1
len: 14
CDR3aa: CASTPQIYGHEQYF
CDR3nt: TGCGCCAGCACCCCCCAAATCTATGGCCACGAGCAGTACTTC

d_gene: .
abundance: many
j_gene: TRBJ1-1
v_gene: TRBV5-1
len: 13
CDR3aa: CASSLMRNTEAFF
CDR3nt: TGCGCCAGCAGCTTGATGAGGAACACTGAAGCTTTCTTT

d_gene: TRBD2
abundance: .
j_gene: TRBJ2-1
v_gene: TRBV27
len: 17
CDR3aa: CASSLASGGNSFNEQFF
CDR3nt: TGTGCCAGCAGTTTGGCTAGCGGGGGCAACTCCTTCAATGAGCAGTTCTTC

d_gene: TRBD1
abundance: few
j_gene: TRBJ1-1
v_gene: TRBV15
len: 17
CDR3aa: CATSPPLSGQVDTEAFF
CDR3nt: TGTGCCACCAGCCCCCCTTTATCGGGACAGGTTGACACTGAAGCTTTCTTT

d_gene: .
abundance: many
j_gene: TRBJ2-7
v_gene: TRBV12-3/TRBV12-4
len: 14
CDR3aa: CASSFLGPSYEQYF
CDR3nt: TGTGCCAGCAGTTTTTTGGGTCCTTCCTACGAGCAGTACTTC

d_gene: .
abundance: few
j_gene: TRBJ2-5
v_gene: TRBV12-3/TRBV12-4
len: 13
CDR3aa: CASSSTSMETQYF
CDR3nt: TGTGCCAGCAGTTCGACTAGTATGGAGACCCAGTACTTC

d_gene: .
abundance: .
j_gene: TRBJ1-1
v_gene: TRBV5-6
len: 12
CDR3aa: CASLAPNTEAFF
CDR3nt: TGTGCCAGCCTGGCCCCGAACACTGAAGCTTTCTTT

d_gene: TRBD2
abundance: many
j_gene: TRBJ2-1
v_gene: TRBV29-1
len: 17
CDR3aa: CSVEDEPRDYPYNEQFF
CDR3nt: TGCAGCGTTGAAGATGAGCCCCGGGACTACCCCTACAATGAGCAGTTCTTC

d_gene: TRBD1
abundance: many
j_gene: TRBJ2-1
v_gene: TRBV27
len: 15
CDR3aa: CASSFGQGAYNEQFF
CDR3nt: TGTGCCAGCAGTTTTGGACAGGGGGCCTACAATGAGCAGTTCTTC

d_gene: TRBD1
abundance: few
j_gene: TRBJ1-1
v_gene: TRBV3-1
len: 16
CDR3aa: CASTQGEGLWNTEAFF
CDR3nt: TGTGCCAGCACCCAGGGGGAGGGCCTCTGGAACACTGAAGCTTTCTTT

d_gene: .
abundance: few
j_gene: TRBJ1-2
v_gene: TRBV3-1
len: 13
CDR3aa: CASSQDMGASYTF
CDR3nt: TGTGCCAGCAGCCAAGATATGGGGGCAAGCTACACCTTC

d_gene: .
abundance: many
j_gene: TRBJ2-4
v_gene: TRBV12-3/TRBV12-4
len: 17
CDR3aa: CASSSRSLSGGKNIQYF
CDR3nt: TGTGCCAGCAGTTCCAGAAGCCTCAGTGGCGGCAAAAACATTCAGTACTTC

d_gene: .
abundance: few
j_gene: TRBJ2-3
v_gene: TRBV5-1
len: 14
CDR3aa: CASSSWDSTDTQYF
CDR3nt: TGCGCCAGCAGCTCGTGGGACTCCACAGATACGCAGTATTTT